This T cell receptor beta chain emerged from a study of T cell responses to AZD1222 COVID-19 vaccine. On the study more broadly: Second-dose recipients at about 4 or about 12 weeks were treated as one pooled group. Study-level findings and limits: Clonal diversity may have been underestimated in mostly white British donors.

Comments on this clone: Its antigen is currently unknown.

Sequencing was performed with immunoSEQ multiplex PCR; in TCRdb, only in-frame clones are kept and a portion is missing. The data contain some 70,000 clones, roughly four fifths of them singletons. The CDR3 consists of 16 residues. The germline CDR1 and CDR2 sequences are ENHRY and SYGVKD. V gave up 2 bases and J gave up 3 bases; unmatched junction bases: 6. The genes are TRBV10-3 and TRBJ1-5; TRBD1 matches 8 bases. The source was peripheral blood, collected on day 0 of AZD1222 vaccination. The TCR comes from an adult in good health. CDR3 nucleotides: TGTGCCATCAGTGAGAAGACAGGGGTCTACAATCAGCCCCAGCATTTT. This translates into CAISEKTGVYNQPQHF.